The 25 T cell receptor beta chains given below trace back to one sample, sequenced in a study of CD8+CD57+ T cells in acquired aplastic anemia. Genomic DNA templated the TCR beta VDJ and CDR3 profiling. TCRdb redid the calling of the reads with MiXCR, one entry per CDR3 protein. The sample shows approximately 190,000 distinct CDR3 sequences, 64% of them seen only once. The material sequenced was sorted CD4+, CD8+, or CD8+CD57+ T cells (not recorded which) from PBMCs. Receptors originate from a human donor with severe aplastic anemia or a healthy control (not recorded which).

The chain links TRBV12-3 or TRBV12-4 to TRBJ1-5; TRBD1 matches at 7 bases. The length of the CDR3 is 15 residues. The V segment lost 4 bases and the J segment 5 bases; nucleotides outside the gene matches: 8. The CDR3 DNA is TGTGCCAGCAGTTACAACAGGGGAGGCGATCAGCCCCAGCATTTT. Amino acids: CASSYNRGGDQPQHF.

The chain has TRBV5-1 and TRBJ2-7; D remains unclear. Germline assignment: CDR1 SGHRS and CDR2 YFSETQ. V lost 4 bases and J lost 3, with 17 bases in between. This CDR3 is 15 amino acids long. This chain's CDR3 is CASSPTAGSRYEQYF. In nucleotides, the CDR3 is TGCGCCAGCAGCCCGACCGCCGGGTCCCGCTACGAGCAGTACTTC.

This clonotype was picked up a small number of times. Because the CDR3's place on the DNA is in doubt, the DNA is left out and the CDR3 is given as listed by TCRdb. The chain carries TRBV7-9 and TRBJ2-2; the table gives TRBD1 as D, unverified against the DNA. Germline CDR1 is SEHNR and CDR2 is FQNEAQ (reference sequence). The CDR3 is 19 amino acids in total, end residues counted. The CDR3 loop reads CASSLTGGFDEQYFGELFF.

This chain uses TRBV7-2 with TRBJ2-3; D is possibly TRBD2 (6 bases). V gave up 10 bases and J gave up 1 base, with 12 bases separating them. This CDR3 is built from 13 residues. Germline assignment: CDR1 SGHTA and CDR2 FQGNSA. CDR3 loop: CANGGTGTDTQYF. The DNA for the CDR3 is TGTGCCAACGGCGGGACCGGCACAGATACGCAGTATTTT.

This clonotype was seen at least ten times. The rearrangement links TRBV4-3 to TRBJ2-5, with 11 bases identical to TRBD1. The CDR3 loop spans 15 amino acids. Trimming removed 3 bases from V and 4 bases from J; junction bases left unmatched: 4. Germline values: CDR1 LGHNA, CDR2 YSLEER. The CDR3 reads CASSQGTGGIETQYF. The CDR3 bases are TGCGCCAGCAGCCAGGGGACAGGGGGTATAGAGACCCAGTACTTC.

This clonotype was seen a few times. The gene calls are TRBV27 and TRBJ1-2; D call uncertain. The V and J ends lost 4 bases and 4 bases respectively, with 19 bases between them. The CDR3 extends over 16 amino acids. In germline, CDR1 is MNHEY, CDR2 SMNVEV (reference sequence). In DNA form, the CDR3 reads TGTGCCAGCAGTTCTTTACCTAACCCGACCTTCTATGGCTACACCTTC. This gives the protein CASSSLPNPTFYGYTF.

As for this clonotype: One base away lies a much larger clone, so this may be a sequencing read error. The chain couples TRBV6-1 to TRBJ2-7; D gene ambiguous. The CDR3 contains 16 residues. The germline V and J ends were trimmed by 6 bases and 0 bases, with 18 bases remaining between them. Germline values: CDR1 MNHNS, CDR2 SASEGT. CDR3: CASRPPDGRISYEQYF. In DNA, the CDR3 is TGTGCCAGCAGACCACCAGACGGACGTATCTCCTACGAGCAGTACTTC.

The chain combines TRBV19 with TRBJ1-5, with unresolved D. V dropped 7 bases and J dropped 4 bases, with 8 bases sitting between them. CDR1 LNHDA and CDR2 SQIVND come from the germline V gene (reference sequence). The CDR3 is 12 residues long. This CDR3 is CASNLNNQPQHF. The CDR3 DNA reads as TGTGCCAGTAACCTGAATAATCAGCCCCAGCATTTT.

This clonotype was seen many times. V gene TRBV27 combines with J gene TRBJ2-5; D is undetermined. Trimming cost V 4 bases and J 7 bases, with 19 bases left between them. Per the germline V gene, CDR1 is MNHEY and CDR2 is SMNVEV (reference sequence). There are 15 residues in the CDR3. The CDR3 sequence: CASSSGPSLMRTQYF. As DNA, the CDR3 is TGTGCCAGCAGTTCGGGCCCTTCGCTCATGAGGACCCAGTACTTC.

The chain employs TRBV19 and TRBJ1-1; D might be TRBD1 (5 bases). V was shortened by 9 bases and J by 7 bases, with 15 bases between the two germline ends. Germline CDR1 reads LNHDA; CDR2 reads SQIVND (reference sequence). The CDR3 runs 12 residues. In DNA, the CDR3 is TGTGCCAGCCTGATGCGAAGGGGTGAAGCTTTCTTT. Translation: CASLMRRGEAFF.

This clonotype is a singleton in its sample. V gene TRBV11-2 combines with J gene TRBJ1-1; possibly TRBD1 for D (6 bases). CDR3 size: 14 residues. V lost 2 bases and J lost 1, with 8 bases in between. Germline CDR1 is SGHAT and CDR2 is FQNNGV. CDR3 sequence: CASSLKGGNTEAFF. As DNA, the CDR3 is TGTGCCAGCAGCTTAAAGGGGGGGAACACTGAAGCTTTCTTT. Supplemented by reference TRBV11-2 and TRBJ1-1, the full variable domain reads EAGVAQSPRYKIIEKRQSVAFWCNPISGHATLYWYQQILGQGPKLLIQFQNNGVVDDSQLPKDRFSAERLKGVDSTLKIQPAKLEDSAVYLCASSLKGGNTEAFFGQGTRLTVV.

On this clonotype: Because the CDR3 is missing its conserved closing phenylalanine or tryptophan, this is likely a read error. The limits of the CDR3 on the DNA are not certain, so only TCRdb's listed CDR3 is given. J is TRBJ1-1 and V is TRBV10-2; the table's D gene call, TRBD1, was not cross checked with the DNA. The germline V gene encodes CDR1 WSHSY and CDR2 SAAADI. The CDR3 is 13 residues long, counting both termini. This CDR3 is CATRENYSKTPFI.

This clonotype was seen repeatedly, ten times or more. This chain links TRBV6-1 with TRBJ2-7; 8 bases are a match to TRBD1. The germline CDR1 and CDR2 sequences are MNHNS and SASEGT. The CDR3 sequence is 14 residues long. Trimming took 0 bases from V and 7 from J; bases not matched to a gene: 5. The CDR3 DNA reads as TGTGCCAGCAGTGAAGCGGGGACAGGAAGGGAGCAGTACTTC. Its protein product is CASSEAGTGREQYF.

V usage is TRBV7-2 and J usage is TRBJ2-5; 14 nucleotides align to TRBD2. Looked up from germline, CDR1 is SGHTA and CDR2 is FQGNSA. Unmatched junction bases numbered 5, after V lost 5 bases and J lost 3 bases. This CDR3 is built from 16 residues. For the CDR3, the DNA is TGTGCCAGCAGCCCTCCGGGACTAGCGGGAGAAGAGACCCAGTACTTC. Translated, it gives CASSPPGLAGEETQYF.

In its sample, this clonotype was seen once. V gene TRBV4-3 combines with J gene TRBJ2-3; TRBD2 matches 8 bases. Trimming removed 0 bases from V and 4 bases from J; junction bases left unmatched: 3. Germline V gives CDR1 LGHNA, CDR2 YSLEER. The CDR3 consists of 15 residues. CDR3 protein: CASSQERGGPDTQYF. CDR3 coding DNA: TGCGCCAGCAGCCAAGAACGGGGGGGCCCAGATACGCAGTATTTT.

The V gene is TRBV7-9, the J gene TRBJ2-2, with a weak D call TRBD1 (5 bases). The CDR3 has 14 residues. Germline CDR1 is SEHNR and CDR2 is FQNEAQ (reference sequence). Trimming stripped 1 base from V and 5 bases from J, with 8 bases between. The CDR3 region is CASSLDRRTGELFF. CDR3 DNA sequence: TGTGCCAGCAGCTTAGACAGGCGGACCGGGGAGCTGTTTTTT.

This clonotype appeared many times. The chain joins TRBV6-6 to TRBJ1-2, with 7 bases fitting TRBD1. Germline values: CDR1 MNHNY, CDR2 SVGAGI (reference sequence). The trim removed 7 bases at V and 10 bases at J, leaving 9 bases unmatched. The CDR3 sequence is 12 residues long. CDR3 amino acids: CASTKTGSNYTF. For the CDR3, the DNA is TGTGCCAGCACAAAGACAGGGTCGAACTACACCTTC.

The J gene is TRBJ2-5, the V gene TRBV6-1; tentatively, D is TRBD2 (6 bases). The V end was cut by 5 bases, the J end by 5 bases, with 15 bases between. Germline V gene sequence: CDR1 MNHNS, CDR2 SASEGT. The CDR3 covers 14 residues. Here the CDR3 reads CASSYGPRGETQYF. The CDR3 nucleotides are TGTGCCAGCAGTTACGGTCCCCGGGGGGAGACCCAGTACTTC.

This clonotype has a count of ten or more. The chain links TRBV15 to TRBJ1-2; D remains ambiguous. The CDR3 is 14 amino acids. CDR1 LNHNV and CDR2 YYDKDF come from the germline V gene (reference sequence). With 3 bases removed from V and 2 bases from J, the gap between germline ends came to 10 bases. The CDR3 DNA reads as TGTGCCACCAGCAGGACCGGATTAAACTATGGCTACACCTTC. Its protein product is CATSRTGLNYGYTF.

A remark on this clonotype: Because it lacks the conserved phenylalanine or tryptophan at the end, this CDR3 is likely a read error. The V gene is TRBV19, the J gene TRBJ1-1; D is perhaps TRBD1 (5 bases). The CDR3 runs 12 residues. V was trimmed by 7 bases and J by 7 bases, leaving 13 bases between them. Germline V gene data show CDR1 as LNHDA and CDR2 as SQIVND (reference sequence). The CDR3 nucleotides are TGTGCCAGTAAGGGGCAGGGCAGTGAAGCTTTCCTT. Translated, it gives CASKGQGSEAFL.

This clonotype was seen many times. A much larger clone is a single base away; this may be a read error. This chain's CDR3 is CASSLGTSGNGQFF. CDR3 bases: TGTGCCAGTAGTCTCGGGACTAGCGGAAATGGGCAGTTCTTC. The chain couples TRBV19 to TRBJ2-1; 11 positions agree with TRBD2. Germline V gene lookup returns CDR1 LNHDA and CDR2 SQIVND (reference sequence). CDR3 length: 14 residues.

CDR3 residues: CASSETGGRGTEAFF. Here the CDR3 DNA reads TGTGCCAGCAGTGAGACAGGGGGTCGGGGCACTGAAGCTTTCTTT. This sequence joins TRBV25-1 and TRBJ1-1; 9 nucleotides agree with TRBD1. The CDR3 contains 15 residues. V lost 3 bases, J lost 4 bases, and 6 bases stayed unmatched. Germline V gene data show CDR1 as MGHDK and CDR2 as SYGVNS.

This chain joins TRBV2 and TRBJ1-1; tentatively, D is TRBD1 (6 bases). This CDR3 comprises 13 residues. Germline V gives CDR1 SNHLY, CDR2 FYNNEI. Trimming removed 7 bases from V and 1 base from J, with 10 bases in between. The CDR3 loop reads CASTGQPNTEAFF. CDR3 nucleotides: TGTGCCAGCACAGGACAGCCGAACACTGAAGCTTTCTTT.

The chain employs TRBV5-1 and TRBJ2-7; 10 nucleotides line up with TRBD2. CDR1 SGHRS and CDR2 YFSETQ come from the germline V gene. The CDR3 has 15 residues. With 4 bases clipped from V and 7 bases from J, the junction kept 11 bases outside the gene matches. The CDR3 region is CASSGLAGAMGEQYF. The DNA of the CDR3 is TGCGCCAGCAGCGGTCTAGCGGGAGCGATGGGGGAGCAGTACTTC. Looking up the rest from reference TRBV5-1 and TRBJ2-7 gives the full variable domain: KAGVTQTPRYLIKTRGQQVTLSCSPISGHRSVSWYQQTPGQGLQFLFEYFSETQRNKGNFPGRFSGRQFSNSRSEMNVSTLELGDSALYLCASSGLAGAMGEQYFGPGTRLTVT.

The J gene is TRBJ1-2, the V gene TRBV14; weak D call: TRBD1 (6 bases). This CDR3 comprises 14 residues. Between the trimmed V and J ends, which lost 3 bases and 3 bases, there was a span of 11 bases. CDR1 is SGHDN, CDR2 FVKESK, per germline. CDR3 loop: CASSHTDRDYGYTF. DNA for the CDR3: TGTGCCAGCAGCCACACGGACAGAGACTATGGCTACACCTTC.